The 25 T cell receptor beta chains listed next were all sequenced from one sample in a study of T cell changes during pregnancy in multiple sclerosis (dated by TCRdb to between 2019 and 2020). The method behind the library was the immunoSEQ multiplex PCR assay. TCRdb limited this immuneACCESS table to in-frame rearrangements with V and J called. A share of clones is missing; checked studies link under half to unresolved V genes, and the rest is unexplained. Within this sample are approximately 70,000 clones, with 85% to 95% of them counted one time only. The top ten clones comprise more than 0.9% of the sample. Here the sequenced sample was peripheral blood, taken in the third trimester of pregnancy. The receptor source for this set is a female donor with multiple sclerosis, enrolled in a pregnancy study.

The rearrangement links TRBV15 to TRBJ2-7; D not resolved. Germline assignment: CDR1 LNHNV and CDR2 YYDKDF (reference sequence). CDR3 size: 14 residues. Trimming took off 1 base at V and 5 bases at J, with 12 bases between the two ends. CDR3 amino acids: CATSRGAVTHEQYF. The CDR3 coding sequence is TGTGCCACCAGCAGAGGGGCAGTAACCCACGAGCAGTACTTC.

This chain joins TRBV7-8 and TRBJ2-5, with TRBD1 identical over 10 bases. Germline values: CDR1 SGHVS, CDR2 FQNEAQ. CDR3 length equals 15 residues. V was clipped by 5 bases and J by 5 bases; unmatched bases: 8. The CDR3 sequence: CASSLPDRGDETQYF. The CDR3 DNA follows: TGTGCCAGCAGCCTACCGGACAGGGGGGATGAGACCCAGTACTTC.

The gene calls are TRBV7-2 and TRBJ2-1; 9 positions agree with TRBD1. V lost 5 bases, J lost 5 bases, and 4 bases stayed unmatched. The V gene's germline CDR1 is SGHTA and CDR2 FQGNSA. The CDR3 has 14 residues. CDR3 coding DNA: TGTGCCAGCAGCCGGGACAGGGCTAACAATGAGCAGTTCTTC. Translated, it gives CASSRDRANNEQFF.

The V and J genes are TRBV4-1 and TRBJ2-7, with TRBD2 matching 8 bases. The CDR3 is 17 amino acids. Unmatched junction bases numbered 12, after V lost 4 bases and J lost 1 base. The germline V gene encodes CDR1 MGHRA and CDR2 YSYEKL. CDR3 sequence reads: CASSPTLRGGRSYEQYF. In DNA form, the CDR3 reads TGCGCCAGCAGCCCTACGCTCCGGGGGGGGCGATCCTACGAGCAGTACTTC.

The chain joins TRBV28 to TRBJ2-7; 8 bases line up with TRBD1. Trimming cost V 5 bases and J 4 bases; bases outside gene matches: 1. The germline V gene has CDR1 MDHEN and CDR2 SYDVKM. The CDR3 spans 12 residues. The DNA of the CDR3 is TGTGCCAGCAGTCGACAGGGGTACGAGCAGTACTTC. It codes for CASSRQGYEQYF.

The chain carries TRBV27 and TRBJ2-1; 12 bases are a match to TRBD1. The CDR3 consists of 16 residues. Losses at the gene ends were 4 bases for V and 7 bases for J; bases not matched to a gene: 8. Germline assignment: CDR1 MNHEY and CDR2 SMNVEV (reference sequence). CDR3 sequence: CASSSPGTGGFNEQFF. CDR3 DNA: TGTGCCAGCAGTTCCCCCGGGACAGGGGGCTTTAATGAGCAGTTCTTC.

The CDR3 protein is CASSELNTGELFF. CDR3 coding DNA: TGCGCCAGCAGTGAACTGAACACCGGGGAGCTGTTTTTT. V and J are TRBV10-1 and TRBJ2-2; D ambiguous. CDR1 and CDR2 from the germline V gene are WNHNN and SYGVQD (reference sequence). This CDR3 contains 13 residues. The V end lost 3 bases, the J end lost 1 base, and 3 bases lay between the germline ends.

The CDR3 loop is CASRVSTGYGYTF. In DNA form, the CDR3 reads TGTGCCAGCAGGGTCTCCACAGGCTATGGCTACACCTTC. This chain joins TRBV28 and TRBJ1-2; D possibly corresponds to TRBD1 (5 bases). The ends were cut back, 6 bases at V and 4 bases at J, with 12 bases in the middle. This CDR3 is built from 13 residues. Germline V gene sequence: CDR1 MDHEN, CDR2 SYDVKM.

This chain connects TRBV6-1 to TRBJ1-4; D may be TRBD1 (5 bases). Trimming took 3 bases from V and 0 from J, leaving 8 bases between them. There are 15 residues in the CDR3. Germline V CDR1 and CDR2: MNHNS, SASEGT. CDR3 in amino acids: CASSDGGATNEKLFF. The CDR3 bases are TGTGCCAGCAGTGACGGGGGGGCAACTAATGAAAAACTGTTTTTT.

The chain combines TRBV7-9 with TRBJ2-7; D is possibly TRBD2 (7 bases). V was pared by 4 bases and J by 7 bases, with 17 bases between. The CDR3 is 14 residues long. Per the germline V gene, CDR1 is SEHNR and CDR2 is FQNEAQ (reference sequence). This chain's CDR3 is CASSWGRGGQEQYF. CDR3 DNA: TGTGCCAGCAGCTGGGGCCGCGGGGGCCAAGAGCAGTACTTC.

The chain carries TRBV2 and TRBJ2-1; D gene uncertain. With 6 bases removed from V and 0 bases from J, the gap between germline ends came to 9 bases. Germline V gene data show CDR1 as SNHLY and CDR2 as FYNNEI. This CDR3 contains 14 residues. The DNA of the CDR3 is TGTGCCAGCAGCCGTTTGAGCTCCTACAATGAGCAGTTCTTC. Translation: CASSRLSSYNEQFF.

This sequence joins TRBV5-1 and TRBJ2-6; 8 positions match TRBD1. Germline-derived CDR1 and CDR2 are SGHRS and YFSETQ. J gave up 4 bases and V 4 bases, and 4 bases lay outside the gene matches. The CDR3 totals 15 residues. The CDR3 loop reads CASSPDRAGANVLTF. CDR3 nucleotide sequence: TGCGCCAGCAGCCCGGACAGGGCCGGGGCCAACGTCCTGACTTTC.

The chain recombines TRBV7-8 with TRBJ2-7, with D hard to call. The CDR3 has 12 amino acids. CDR1 and CDR2 (germline): SGHVS, FQNEAQ. V was pared by 1 base and J by 4 bases, with 5 bases between. The CDR3 region has the DNA TGTGCCAGCAGCTTAGTCGTGTACGAGCAGTACTTC. Translation gives CASSLVVYEQYF.

The chain is built from TRBV9 and TRBJ1-5, with 8 positions matching TRBD1. The CDR3 sequence is 15 residues long. Germline lookup yields CDR1 SGDLS and CDR2 YYNGEE. J lost 7 bases, V lost 4 bases, and 10 bases had no gene match. CDR3 protein: CASSPRTGKGQPQHF. The CDR3 DNA follows: TGTGCCAGCAGCCCCCGGACAGGGAAGGGACAGCCCCAGCATTTT.

Only a few counts were recorded for this clone. This chain links TRBV29-1 with TRBJ2-6, with 7 bases aligning to TRBD1. Trimming cost V 8 bases and J 0 bases; bases outside gene matches: 10. Germline V CDR1 and CDR2: SQVTM, ANQGSEA. The CDR3 covers 16 residues. The CDR3 nucleotides are TGCAGCACCGAGGGACAGTCCGACTCTGGGGCCAACGTCCTGACTTTC. As protein: CSTEGQSDSGANVLTF. The full variable domain, its missing parts supplied by reference TRBV29-1 and TRBJ2-6, is SAVISQKPSRDICQRGTSLTIQCQVDSQVTMMFWYRQQPGQSLTLIATANQGSEATYESGFVIDKFPISRPNLTFSTLTVSNMSPEDSSIYLCSTEGQSDSGANVLTFGAGSRLTVL.

The chain couples TRBV7-3 to TRBJ2-2, with 10 bases fitting TRBD2. V lost 2 bases and J lost 8; bases outside the gene matches: 8. Germline values: CDR1 SGHTA, CDR2 FQGTGA. This CDR3 is 16 amino acids long. The CDR3 DNA sequence: TGTGCCAGCAGCTTACAGAGCGGGAGGGCCTCGGGGGAGCTGTTTTTT. Translation gives CASSLQSGRASGELFF.

This clone has a handful of counts. This sequence joins TRBV6-1 and TRBJ2-3; a weak D match, TRBD2 (6 bases). Germline-derived CDR1 and CDR2 are MNHNS and SASEGT. The CDR3 is made up of 15 amino acids. Trimming took 3 bases from V and 4 from J, leaving 14 bases between them. The chain's CDR3 is CASSDWGWEADTQYF. Written as DNA, the CDR3 is TGTGCCAGCAGTGACTGGGGATGGGAGGCAGATACGCAGTATTTT.

The rearrangement joins TRBV7-3 to TRBJ2-5, with 7 bases lining up with TRBD2. V dropped 0 bases and J dropped 5; count of bases not matched to a gene: 0. Germline assignment: CDR1 SGHTA and CDR2 FQGTGA. The CDR3 contains 13 residues. The CDR3 sequence: CASSLTSGETQYF. The DNA for the CDR3 is TGTGCCAGCAGCTTAACTAGCGGGGAGACCCAGTACTTC.

The chain has TRBV11-2 and TRBJ1-2; TRBD1 is a possible D gene (6 bases). Per germline, CDR1 SGHAT and CDR2 FQNNGV. The CDR3 is made up of 13 amino acids. Trimming left V 5 bases short and J 5 bases short, with 12 bases between. CDR3 bases: TGTGCCAGCAGCCTCGGACAGAAGTATGGCTACACCTTC. This sequence encodes CASSLGQKYGYTF.

This clone appeared a single time. The chain has TRBV25-1 and TRBJ2-7, with a possible D match to TRBD1 (5 bases). CDR1 and CDR2 from the germline V gene are MGHDK and SYGVNS. The CDR3 runs 11 residues. The V end lost 8 bases, the J end lost 3 bases, and 8 bases lay between the germline ends. The CDR3 sequence: CASQGHYEQYF. The CDR3 DNA sequence: TGTGCCAGCCAAGGACACTACGAGCAGTACTTC.

The chain combines TRBV6-7 with TRBJ2-1; no firm D call. TRBV6-7 is placed among ORFs of uncertain function. Trimming removed 3 bases from V and 10 bases from J, with 13 bases in between. The CDR3 consists of 13 residues. CDR3 sequence reads: CASSYSQAREQFF. The CDR3 DNA sequence: TGTGCCAGCAGTTATAGTCAAGCCCGGGAGCAGTTCTTC.

In this sample, this clone turned up once. DNA of the CDR3: TGTGCCAGCAGTCCCGGCGCCGGGACAGGGGACCACGAGCAGTACTTC. This sequence encodes CASSPGAGTGDHEQYF. The chain joins TRBV27 to TRBJ2-7, with 10 bases that match TRBD1. With V trimmed by 5 bases and J by 5 bases, 12 bases remained unmatched. The CDR3 has 16 amino acids. From germline, CDR1 is MNHEY and CDR2 SMNVEV (reference sequence).

Here the CDR3 DNA reads TGCGCCAGCAGCTTGGCGGCAGGGGGTCCTTATGGCTACACCTTC. Protein product: CASSLAAGGPYGYTF. The V call is TRBV5-1, the J call TRBJ1-2, with TRBD1 identical over 7 bases. Germline-derived CDR1 and CDR2 are SGHRS and YFSETQ. The CDR3 spans 15 residues. V dropped 0 bases and J dropped 5; count of bases not matched to a gene: 7.

The chain recombines TRBV13 with TRBJ1-3; D gene ambiguous. CDR1 is PRHDT, CDR2 FYEKMQ, per germline (reference sequence). Trimming stripped 3 bases from V and 4 bases from J, with 16 bases between. The CDR3 is made up of 16 amino acids. The CDR3 DNA reads TGTGCCAGCAGCTTGTCCCCCCCGGGTTCCGGAAACACCATATATTTT. Residues: CASSLSPPGSGNTIYF.

The V and J genes are TRBV6-1 and TRBJ2-7; the match to TRBD1 covers 7 bases. The CDR3 is 15 residues long. Looked up from germline, CDR1 is MNHNS and CDR2 is SASEGT. The ends lost 8 bases at V and 2 bases at J; junction bases unmatched: 12. The CDR3 DNA reads TGTGCCAGCCAGGGGTTATCCGGGACAGCCTACGAGCAGTACTTC. Encoded protein: CASQGLSGTAYEQYF.